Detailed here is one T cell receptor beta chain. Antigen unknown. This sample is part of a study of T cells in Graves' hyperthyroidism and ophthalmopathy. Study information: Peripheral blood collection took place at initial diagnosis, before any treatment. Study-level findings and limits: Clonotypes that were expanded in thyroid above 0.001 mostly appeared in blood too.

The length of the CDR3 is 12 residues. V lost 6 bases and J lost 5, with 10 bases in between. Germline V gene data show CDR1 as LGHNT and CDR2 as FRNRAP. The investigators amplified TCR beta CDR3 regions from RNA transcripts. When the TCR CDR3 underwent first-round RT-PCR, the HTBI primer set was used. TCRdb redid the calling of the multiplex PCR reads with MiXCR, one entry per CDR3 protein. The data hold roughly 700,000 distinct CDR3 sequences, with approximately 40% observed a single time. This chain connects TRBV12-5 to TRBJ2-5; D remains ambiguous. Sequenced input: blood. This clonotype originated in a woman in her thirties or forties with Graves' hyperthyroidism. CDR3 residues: CASGFDPETQYF. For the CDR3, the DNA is TGTGCTAGTGGCTTCGATCCGGAGACCCAGTACTTC.